The 13 T cell receptor beta chains below all came from one sample that was sequenced in a study of T cell responses to AZD1222 COVID-19 vaccine. Using immunoSEQ multiplex PCR, the repertoire was profiled, and TCRdb retains in-frame clones only, with some absent. The top ten hold 5% of the sample, which has 95,000 to 110,000 clones, over 90% seen once. Specimen: peripheral blood, collected on day 0 of AZD1222 vaccination. The receptors stem from an adult in good health.

The rearrangement links TRBV2 to TRBJ1-6; D remains ambiguous. V was pared by 8 bases and J by 0 bases, with 14 bases between. CDR3 size: 16 residues. Germline loops: CDR1 SNHLY, CDR2 FYNNEI. CDR3: CASGEMFSSYNSPLHF. Here the CDR3 DNA reads TGTGCCAGCGGCGAGATGTTTAGCTCCTATAATTCACCCCTCCACTTT. Based on the CDR3 plus reference TRBV2 and TRBJ1-6, the full variable domain is EPEVTQTPSHQVTQMGQEVILRCVPISNHLYFYWYRQILGQKVEFLVSFYNNEISEKSEIFDDQFSVERPDGSNFTLKIRSTKLEDSAMYFCASGEMFSSYNSPLHFGNGTRLTVT.

This clone was recorded only once. This chain links TRBV27 with TRBJ2-1, with 9 bases identical to TRBD1. After removal of 4 bases from V and 8 bases from J, the junction contained 6 bases not matched to a gene. The CDR3 runs to 14 residues. Germline values: CDR1 MNHEY, CDR2 SMNVEV (reference sequence). In nucleotides, the CDR3 is TGTGCCAGCAGTTCCGGACAGGGGTTGGATGAGCAGTTCTTC. Translated: CASSSGQGLDEQFF.

This chain joins TRBV24-1 and TRBJ1-5; weak D call: TRBD1 (5 bases). Germline-derived CDR1 and CDR2 are KGHDR and SFDVKD. Trimming pared 7 bases from V and 5 bases from J, leaving 20 bases between. The CDR3 is 16 amino acids. CDR3 amino acids: CATRDPGFGSDQPQHF. The CDR3 bases are TGTGCCACCAGGGACCCAGGGTTTGGAAGTGATCAGCCCCAGCATTTT.

This clone appeared a single time. The rearrangement joins TRBV9 to TRBJ2-4; 7 bases line up with TRBD1. Unmatched junction bases numbered 5, after V lost 3 bases and J lost 5 bases. The CDR3 sequence is 14 residues long. CDR1 and CDR2 (germline): SGDLS, YYNGEE. The CDR3 sequence is CASSARGSQNIQYF. DNA for the CDR3: TGTGCCAGCAGCGCCAGGGGGAGTCAAAACATTCAGTACTTC.

The chain uses TRBV11-3 and TRBJ2-3; 14 bases agree with TRBD2. This CDR3 comprises 16 residues. The J segment lost 7 bases and the V segment lost 5 bases, leaving 8 bases of the junction unmatched. Germline-derived CDR1 and CDR2 are SGHNT and YENEEA. The CDR3 nucleotides read TGTGCCAGCAGCGCGGGACTAGCGGGAGTACGAAATACGCAGTATTTT. Residues: CASSAGLAGVRNTQYF.

The J gene is TRBJ2-1, the V gene TRBV12-3 or TRBV12-4; possible D gene TRBD1, 5 bases. The length of the CDR3 is 12 residues. V shed 3 bases and J shed 7 bases, with 7 bases lying between them. The CDR3 here is CASSLGPNEQFF. DNA of the CDR3: TGTGCCAGCAGTTTGGGGCCAAATGAGCAGTTCTTC.

The gene calls are TRBV4-1 and TRBJ2-1, with 10 positions matching TRBD2. This CDR3 has 18 amino acids. V shed 0 bases, J shed 7 bases, and the junction held 12 bases outside the gene matches. Germline assignment: CDR1 MGHRA and CDR2 YSYEKL. CDR3 bases: TGCGCCAGCAGCCAAGAAAAAGGAGAAGCGGGAGGGCCAAATGAGCAGTTCTTC. Protein product: CASSQEKGEAGGPNEQFF.

The V and J genes are TRBV24-1 and TRBJ2-2; tentative D call: TRBD1 (5 bases). V was trimmed by 5 bases and J by 6 bases, leaving 15 bases between them. Germline assignment: CDR1 KGHDR and CDR2 SFDVKD. The CDR3 loop spans 15 amino acids. The CDR3 region is CATSAPGRAPGELFF. The CDR3 region has the DNA TGTGCCACCAGTGCTCCCGGCAGGGCCCCCGGGGAGCTGTTTTTT.

The gene calls are TRBV6-5 and TRBJ2-3; D could derive from TRBD1 or TRBD2 (5 bases each). This CDR3 comprises 14 residues. V lost 11 bases to trimming and J lost 2 bases, with 17 bases between them. Germline loops: CDR1 MNHEY, CDR2 SVGAGI. The chain's CDR3 is CAVHRDGHTDTQYF. CDR3 in DNA: TGTGCCGTGCACCGGGACGGTCACACAGATACGCAGTATTTT.

The chain joins TRBV6-5 to TRBJ2-1, with D unresolved. The CDR3 is made up of 11 amino acids. The V end lost 6 bases, the J end lost 9 bases, and 9 bases lay between the germline ends. Germline assignment: CDR1 MNHEY and CDR2 SVGAGI. As DNA, the CDR3 is TGTGCCAGCAGGCAAGGCGGTGAGCAGTTCTTC. It translates to CASRQGGEQFF.

V is TRBV15 and J is TRBJ1-3; D is undetermined. Deletions cut 4 bases from V and 0 bases from J, with 7 bases between. Germline-derived CDR1 and CDR2 are LNHNV and YYDKDF (reference sequence). CDR3 length: 14 amino acids. CDR3 DNA sequence: TGTGCCACCAGCAAGGGCGTCTCTGGAAACACCATATATTTT. Amino acids: CATSKGVSGNTIYF.

J is TRBJ2-3 and V is TRBV5-5; no clear D gene. Trimming pared 2 bases from V and 0 bases from J, leaving 10 bases between. The CDR3 length is 15 residues. Germline assignment: CDR1 SGHKS and CDR2 YYEKEE (reference sequence). As DNA, the CDR3 is TGTGCCAGCAGCTTAAAGGGTTGGAGCACAGATACGCAGTATTTT. Protein: CASSLKGWSTDTQYF.

The sample holds many counts of this clone. This chain links TRBV4-2 with TRBJ2-6, with D perhaps TRBD1 (6 bases). The germline V gene encodes CDR1 LGHNA and CDR2 YNFKEQ. The ends were cut back, 3 bases at V and 1 base at J, with 10 bases in the middle. The CDR3 spans 16 residues. CDR3 sequence reads: CASSQETGSGANVLTF. The CDR3 nucleotides read TGTGCCAGCAGCCAGGAGACAGGTTCTGGGGCCAACGTCCTGACTTTC.